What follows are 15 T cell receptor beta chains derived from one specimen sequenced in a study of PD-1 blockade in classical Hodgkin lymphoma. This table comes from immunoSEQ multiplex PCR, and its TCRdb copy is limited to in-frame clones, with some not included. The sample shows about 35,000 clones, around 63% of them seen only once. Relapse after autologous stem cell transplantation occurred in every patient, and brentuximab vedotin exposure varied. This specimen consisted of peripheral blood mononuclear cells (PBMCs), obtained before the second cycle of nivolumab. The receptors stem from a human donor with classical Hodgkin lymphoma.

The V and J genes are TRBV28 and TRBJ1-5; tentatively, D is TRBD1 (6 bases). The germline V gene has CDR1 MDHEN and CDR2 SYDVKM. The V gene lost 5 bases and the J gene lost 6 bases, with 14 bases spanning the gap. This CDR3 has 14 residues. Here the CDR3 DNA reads TGTGCCAGCAGTCTAGGGGGATACGGTCAGCCCCAGCATTTT. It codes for CASSLGGYGQPQHF.

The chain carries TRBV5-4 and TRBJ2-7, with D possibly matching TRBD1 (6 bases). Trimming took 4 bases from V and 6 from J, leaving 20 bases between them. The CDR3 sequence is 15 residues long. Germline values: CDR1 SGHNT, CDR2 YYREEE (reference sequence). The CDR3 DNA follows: TGTGCCAGCAGCCACCGCCGACAGGACAGACGCGAGCAGTACTTC. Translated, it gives CASSHRRQDRREQYF.

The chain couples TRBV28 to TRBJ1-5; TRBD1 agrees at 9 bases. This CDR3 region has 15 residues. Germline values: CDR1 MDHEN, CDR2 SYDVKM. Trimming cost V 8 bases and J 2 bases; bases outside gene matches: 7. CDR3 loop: CASYDRTGGNQPQHF. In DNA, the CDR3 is TGTGCCAGCTACGACCGGACAGGGGGCAATCAGCCCCAGCATTTT.

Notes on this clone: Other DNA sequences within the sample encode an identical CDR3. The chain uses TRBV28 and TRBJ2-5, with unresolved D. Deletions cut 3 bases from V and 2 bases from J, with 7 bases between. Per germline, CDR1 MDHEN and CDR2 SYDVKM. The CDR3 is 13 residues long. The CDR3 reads CASSFPPQETQYF. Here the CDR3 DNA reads TGTGCCAGCAGTTTTCCACCTCAAGAGACCCAGTACTTC.

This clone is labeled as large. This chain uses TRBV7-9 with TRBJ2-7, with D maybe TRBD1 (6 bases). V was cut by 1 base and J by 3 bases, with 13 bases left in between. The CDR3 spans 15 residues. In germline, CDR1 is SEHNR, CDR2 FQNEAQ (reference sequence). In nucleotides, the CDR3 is TGTGCCAGCAGCTTAGTGTGGGGGCAGAACTACGAGCAGTACTTC. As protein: CASSLVWGQNYEQYF. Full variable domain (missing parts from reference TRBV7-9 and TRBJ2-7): DTGVSQNPRHKITKRGQNVTFRCDPISEHNRLYWYRQTLGQGPEFLTYFQNEAQLEKSRLLSDRFSAERPKGSFSTLEIQRTEQGDSAMYLCASSLVWGQNYEQYFGPGTRLTVT.

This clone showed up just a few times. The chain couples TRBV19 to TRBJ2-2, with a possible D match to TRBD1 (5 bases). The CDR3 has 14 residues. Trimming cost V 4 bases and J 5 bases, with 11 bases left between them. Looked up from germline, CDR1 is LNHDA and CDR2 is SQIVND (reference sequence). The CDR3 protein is CASSSHRGTGELFF. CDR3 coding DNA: TGTGCCAGTAGTAGTCATAGGGGAACCGGGGAGCTGTTTTTT.

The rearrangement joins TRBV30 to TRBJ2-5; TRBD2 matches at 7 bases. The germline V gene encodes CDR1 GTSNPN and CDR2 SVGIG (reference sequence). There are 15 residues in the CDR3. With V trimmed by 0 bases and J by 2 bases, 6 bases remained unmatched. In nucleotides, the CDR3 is TGTGCCTGGAGTGTACGGGGGGTCGAACAAGAGACCCAGTACTTC. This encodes CAWSVRGVEQETQYF.

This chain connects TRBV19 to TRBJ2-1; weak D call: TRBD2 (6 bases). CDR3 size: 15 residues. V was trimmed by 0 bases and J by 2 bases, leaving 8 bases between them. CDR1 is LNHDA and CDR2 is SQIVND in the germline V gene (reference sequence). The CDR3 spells CASSIDPGAYNEQFF. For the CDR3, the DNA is TGTGCCAGTAGTATAGATCCGGGGGCCTACAATGAGCAGTTCTTC. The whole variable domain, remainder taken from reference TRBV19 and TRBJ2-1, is DGGITQSPKYLFRKEGQNVTLSCEQNLNHDAMYWYRQDPGQGLRLIYYSQIVNDFQKGDIAEGYSVSREKKESFPLTVTSAQKNPTAFYLCASSIDPGAYNEQFFGPGTRLTVL.

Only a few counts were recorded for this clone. The CDR3 region is CASTSFQGQLLTDTQYF. CDR3 nucleotide sequence: TGCGCCAGTACAAGCTTCCAGGGACAGTTACTCACAGATACGCAGTATTTT. The rearrangement joins TRBV5-1 to TRBJ2-3; 7 bases fit TRBD1. The CDR3 contains 17 residues. The J segment lost 2 bases and the V segment lost 8 bases, leaving 17 bases of the junction unmatched. Germline lookup yields CDR1 SGHRS and CDR2 YFSETQ.

CDR3 sequence (DNA): TGTGCCAGTAGTACCCCCTACAATGAGCAGTTCTTC. Translated, it gives CASSTPYNEQFF. This rearrangement joins TRBV19 to TRBJ2-1; D is unclear. V lost 4 bases and J 2 bases, leaving 3 bases between the germline ends. Germline V lookup: CDR1 LNHDA, CDR2 SQIVND (reference sequence). This CDR3 contains 12 residues.

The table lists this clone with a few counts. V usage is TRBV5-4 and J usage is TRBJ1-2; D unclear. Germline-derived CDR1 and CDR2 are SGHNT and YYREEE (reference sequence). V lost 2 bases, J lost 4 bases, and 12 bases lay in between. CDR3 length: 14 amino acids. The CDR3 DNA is TGTGCCAGCAGCTTAGGCGGCGGATTCTATGGCTACACCTTC. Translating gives CASSLGGGFYGYTF.

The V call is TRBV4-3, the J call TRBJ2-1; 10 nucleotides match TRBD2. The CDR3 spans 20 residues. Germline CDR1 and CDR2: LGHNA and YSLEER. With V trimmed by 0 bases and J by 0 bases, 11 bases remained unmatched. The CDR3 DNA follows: TGCGCCAGCAGCCAAGACTATATGCCGGGACTAGCGCTCTCCTACAATGAGCAGTTCTTC. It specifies CASSQDYMPGLALSYNEQFF.

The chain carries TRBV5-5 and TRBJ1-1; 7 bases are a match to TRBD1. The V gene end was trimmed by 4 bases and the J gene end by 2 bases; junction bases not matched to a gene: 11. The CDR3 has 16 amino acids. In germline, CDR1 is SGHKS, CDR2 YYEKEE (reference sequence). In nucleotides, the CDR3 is TGTGCCAGCAGCACCGGGACAGCGCCATTAAACACTGAAGCTTTCTTT. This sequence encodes CASSTGTAPLNTEAFF.

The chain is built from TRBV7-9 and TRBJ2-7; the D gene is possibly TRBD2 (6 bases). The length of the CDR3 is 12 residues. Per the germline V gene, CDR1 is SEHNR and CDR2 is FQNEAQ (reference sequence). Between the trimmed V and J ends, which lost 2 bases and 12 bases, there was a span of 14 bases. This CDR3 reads CASSLWGGTRYF. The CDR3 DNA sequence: TGTGCCAGCAGCTTATGGGGAGGAACCCGGTACTTC.

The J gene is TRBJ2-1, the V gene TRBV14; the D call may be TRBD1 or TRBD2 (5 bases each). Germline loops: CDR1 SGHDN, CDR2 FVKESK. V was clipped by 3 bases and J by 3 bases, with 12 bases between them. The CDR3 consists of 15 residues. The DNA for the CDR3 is TGTGCCAGCAGCCAGGGGACGGGGTTCTACAATGAGCAGTTCTTC. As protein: CASSQGTGFYNEQFF.